This T cell receptor beta chain was identified in a study of T-cell reconstitution after alpha-beta-depleted transplantation in children (TCRdb year 2016). About the full investigation: Using TCR repertoire profiling, the study quantitatively followed how T-cell immune reconstitution unfolded in children after TCRalphabeta/CD19-depleted allogeneic hematopoietic cell transplantation.

The library was made by PCR. Reads for this sample came from an Illumina HiSeq 2500. To normalize quantification of the TCRbeta repertoire, the TCR libraries were built with molecular barcoding that relied on unique molecular identifiers. TCRdb trimmed the raw reads at Q25, called clones with MiXCR and kept productive beta chains. Duplicate CDR3 protein sequences are folded into a single record with the most common DNA and genes. Counted in this sample were over 400,000 distinct CDR3 sequences; roughly 43% of them appeared once. Roughly a quarter of the sample comes from the top ten. The CDR3, from cysteine to phenylalanine, totals 14 residues. Here the CDR3 DNA is all that survives: 42 bases in frame from base 1. V is pruned by 4 bases and J by 9 bases, leaving 4 bases of the junction without a gene match. The germline V gene specifies SGHTA as CDR1 and FQGTGA as CDR2. This clonotype was counted at least ten times. The clone's antigen remains unknown. No much larger clonotype is one base removed from it; base qualities were not supplied.

Explained via the paper, the treatment or condition label denotes: allogeneic hematopoietic cell transplantation with graft depleted of TCRalphabeta T cells and CD19 B cells. The transplant recipients were children given TCRalphabeta/CD19-depleted allogeneic hematopoietic cell grafts. General conclusions and limits of the study: About two months after transplant, the apparently early recovery of alphabetaT-cell counts reportedly depended on just several hundred clones that had expanded rapidly and came from non-depleted graft cells. Hyperexpanded clone frequencies declined over subsequent months; after one year, T-cell counts and TCRbeta diversity were mostly attributed to newly produced T cells. In some patients, high TCRbeta diversity at day 60 was attributed to recipient T cells and intrathymic progenitors that had survived conditioning.

Specimen: PBMCs, collected before TCRalphabeta/CD19-depleted stem cell transplant. This receptor was obtained from a girl aged 2 to 10 with aplastic anemia, due to receive a stem cell transplant. The chain uses TRBV7-3 and TRBJ2-7, and TRBD2 aligns with 15 junction nucleotides. The CDR3 region has the sequence CASSSGLAGGTQYF. At the DNA level, the sequence is TGTGCCAGCAGCTCGGGACTAGCGGGAGGCACGCAGTACTTC.